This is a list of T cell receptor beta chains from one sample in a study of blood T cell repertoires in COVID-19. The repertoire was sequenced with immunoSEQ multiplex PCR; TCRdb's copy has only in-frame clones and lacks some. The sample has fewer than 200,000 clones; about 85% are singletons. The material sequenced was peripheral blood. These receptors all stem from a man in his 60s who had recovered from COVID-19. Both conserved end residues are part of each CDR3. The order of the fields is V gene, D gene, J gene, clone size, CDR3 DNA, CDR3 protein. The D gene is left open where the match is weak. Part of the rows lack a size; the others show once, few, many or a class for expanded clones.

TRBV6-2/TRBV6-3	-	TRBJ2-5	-	TGTGCCAGCAGTTCCCAGGGTAAAGAGACCCAGTACTTC	CASSSQGKETQYF
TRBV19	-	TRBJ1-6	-	TGTGCCACCGCGACAGTAGATAATTCACCCCTCCACTTT	CATATVDNSPLHF
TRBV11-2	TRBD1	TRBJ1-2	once	TGTGCCAGCAGCTCTTACTCCAGGGGGTCGAACTATGGCTACACCTTC	CASSSYSRGSNYGYTF
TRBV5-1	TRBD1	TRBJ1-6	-	TGCGCCAGCAGCGTCGGGACAGGGGGCTCACCCCTCCACTTT	CASSVGTGGSPLHF
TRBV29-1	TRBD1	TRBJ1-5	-	TGCAGCGTTGCCGGGACAGGGGAGAGAGATCAGCCCCAGCATTTT	CSVAGTGERDQPQHF
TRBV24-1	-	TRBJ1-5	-	TGTGCCACCAGTGAAACAGGGAGTTTGCAGCCCCAGCATTTT	CATSETGSLQPQHF
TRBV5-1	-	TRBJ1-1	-	TGCGCCAGCAGCTTGCTGCGACAGAACACTGAAGCTTTCTTT	CASSLLRQNTEAFF
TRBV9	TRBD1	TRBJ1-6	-	TGTGCCAGCAGCGACCTCCGGGACAGATATTCACCCCTCCACTTT	CASSDLRDRYSPLHF
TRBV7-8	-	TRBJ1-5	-	TGTGCCAGCAGCTTAAGTGGGGGGGCAGGGCAGCCCCAGCATTTT	CASSLSGGAGQPQHF
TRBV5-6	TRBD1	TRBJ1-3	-	TGTGCCAGCAGCCGGGACAGGTACTCTGGAAACACCATATATTTT	CASSRDRYSGNTIYF
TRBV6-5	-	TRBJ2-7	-	TGTGCCAGCAGTCTGAGGGCTAGCTCCTACGAGCAGTACTTC	CASSLRASSYEQYF
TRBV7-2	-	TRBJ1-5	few	TGTGCCAGCAGCTTAGGGAGGTGGCAGCCCCAGCATTTT	CASSLGRWQPQHF
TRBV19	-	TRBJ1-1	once	TGTGCCAGTAGTGCCGTCGGCCCCCAGTTAGGGGGGAACACTGAAGCTTTCTTT	CASSAVGPQLGGNTEAFF
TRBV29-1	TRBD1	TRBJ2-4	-	TGCAGCGTATTACAGGGGGAAGGGATTCAGTACTTC	CSVLQGEGIQYF
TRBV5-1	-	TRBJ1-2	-	TGCGCCAGCAGCTCCAGGGGTTGGGGCTATGGCTACACCTTC	CASSSRGWGYGYTF
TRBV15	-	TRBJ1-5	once	TGTGCCACCAGCAGAGATCTCGGGGTTCAGCCCCAGCATTTT	CATSRDLGVQPQHF
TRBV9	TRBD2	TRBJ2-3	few	TGTGCCAGCAGCGTAGGGCTAGCGGGGCCCTACACAGATACGCAGTATTTT	CASSVGLAGPYTDTQYF
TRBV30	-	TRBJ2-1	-	TGTGCGATTCCCAGGGACTCCTACAATGAGCAGTTCTTC	CAIPRDSYNEQFF
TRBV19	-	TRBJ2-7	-	TGTGCCAGTAGTTCCCGGTCCAATGAGAGGTCCTACGAGCAGTACTTC	CASSSRSNERSYEQYF
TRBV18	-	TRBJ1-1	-	TGTGCCAGCTCACCTCAGGGGCGAACTGAAGCTTTCTTT	CASSPQGRTEAFF
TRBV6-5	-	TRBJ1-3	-	TGTGCCAGCAGGCAGGGGATTGGGGCTGGAAACACCATATATTTT	CASRQGIGAGNTIYF
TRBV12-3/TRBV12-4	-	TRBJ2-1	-	TGTGCCAGCAGCCCCGGACTTTACAATGAGCAGTTCTTC	CASSPGLYNEQFF
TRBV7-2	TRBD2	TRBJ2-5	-	TGTGCCAGCAGCTTAGGTGGGACTAAAAAAGAGACCCAGTACTTC	CASSLGGTKKETQYF
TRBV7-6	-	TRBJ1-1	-	TGTGCCAGCAGCCCCCCAGGAAGAAGGAACACTGAAGCTTTCTTT	CASSPPGRRNTEAFF
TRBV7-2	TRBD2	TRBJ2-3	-	TGTGCCAGCACTTTAGAGTCTAGCGGGGGGCATACGCAGTATTTT	CASTLESSGGHTQYF
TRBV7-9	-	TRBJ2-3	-	TGTGCCAGCAGCTTCGGAGCGCTAGACGTGGGCACAGATACGCAGTATTTT	CASSFGALDVGTDTQYF
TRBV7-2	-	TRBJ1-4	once	TGTGCCAGCAGCTTGAGGGGGGGTTCGGAAAAACTGTTTTTT	CASSLRGGSEKLFF
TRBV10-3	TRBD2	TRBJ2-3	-	TGTGCCATCCGAACGGGACTAGCGGGGGCCGCCCCCACAGATACGCAGTATTTT	CAIRTGLAGAAPTDTQYF
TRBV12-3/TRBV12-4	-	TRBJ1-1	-	TGTGCCAGCAGTTTTCGGACAGCTGAAGCTTTCTTT	CASSFRTAEAFF
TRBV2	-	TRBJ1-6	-	TGTGCCAGCAGGACCCGGGAGGGAACCTCACCCCTCCACTTT	CASRTREGTSPLHF
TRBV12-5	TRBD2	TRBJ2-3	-	TGTGCTAGTGGTCCCCCGGGGGGGGCCATCTCGGGCACAGATACGCAGTATTTT	CASGPPGGAISGTDTQYF
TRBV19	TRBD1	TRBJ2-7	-	TGTGCCAGTAGTCCCGGGACAGCCGACAAGCAGTACTTC	CASSPGTADKQYF
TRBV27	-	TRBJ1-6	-	TGTGCCAGCAGTTTCGATCTGAGCTCCTATAATTCACCCCTCCACTTT	CASSFDLSSYNSPLHF